These T cell receptor beta chains were read from a single sample in a study of shared clonotypes between healthy human individuals. Using immunoSEQ multiplex PCR, the repertoire was profiled, and TCRdb retains in-frame clones only, with some absent. Among about 2 million clones listed, just under 95% were seen once. Sequencing input: naive CD8+ T cells sorted from blood. The receptors derive from a man younger than 35 in good health. CDR3s include the opening cysteine and the closing phenylalanine or tryptophan. A D gene is named only where the DNA matches it firmly. Not every row has a clone size; where given, it reads once, few, many or a size class.

size: NA
V: TRBV4-1
D: TRBD1
J: TRBJ1-3
DNA: TGCGCCAGCAGCCAGGAGCCCGGGACAGGGGCTGGAAACACCATATATTTT
CDR3: CASSQEPGTGAGNTIYF

size: NA
V: TRBV13
D: NA
J: TRBJ2-3
DNA: TGTGCCAGCAGCAGCCCGACTGGGCCTGATACGCAGTATTTT
CDR3: CASSSPTGPDTQYF

size: NA
V: TRBV5-1
D: TRBD2
J: TRBJ2-1
DNA: TGCGCCAGCAGCGACGGACTAGCGGGAGGGGGTTCCTACAATGAGCAGTTCTTC
CDR3: CASSDGLAGGGSYNEQFF

size: NA
V: TRBV6-6
D: NA
J: TRBJ2-7
DNA: TGTGCCAGCAGTTACGCTCCGGATACCTACGAGCAGTACTTC
CDR3: CASSYAPDTYEQYF

size: NA
V: TRBV9
D: TRBD2
J: TRBJ2-5
DNA: TGTGCCAGCAGCGACCGTGTAGCGGGAGGGGGAGAGACCCAGTACTTC
CDR3: CASSDRVAGGGETQYF

size: NA
V: TRBV6-1
D: NA
J: TRBJ2-7
DNA: TGTGCCAGCAGTGAAGAACCTAGCGACTACTACGAGCAGTACTTC
CDR3: CASSEEPSDYYEQYF

size: once
V: TRBV27
D: NA
J: TRBJ2-7
DNA: TGTGCCAGCAGTTCACCCGGGGGCGGCACCTACGAGCAGTACTTC
CDR3: CASSSPGGGTYEQYF

size: NA
V: TRBV28
D: NA
J: TRBJ2-7
DNA: TGTGCCAGCAGCCATCAACCCTCCGGGGGAGAGGGCTCCTACGAGCAGTACTTC
CDR3: CASSHQPSGGEGSYEQYF

size: NA
V: TRBV4-1
D: TRBD2
J: TRBJ2-2
DNA: TGCGCCAGCAGCCAAGATCTCCCCCTAGCGGGCAACACCGGGGAGCTGTTTTTT
CDR3: CASSQDLPLAGNTGELFF

size: NA
V: TRBV9
D: TRBD1
J: TRBJ2-1
DNA: TGTGCCAGCAGCCCAGGGGACAGATACAATGAGCAGTTCTTC
CDR3: CASSPGDRYNEQFF

size: NA
V: TRBV4-2
D: TRBD1
J: TRBJ2-7
DNA: TGTGCCAGCAGCAAAGGGACAGCCTCCTCCTACGAGCAGTACTTC
CDR3: CASSKGTASSYEQYF

size: NA
V: TRBV5-1
D: TRBD1
J: TRBJ2-2
DNA: TGCGCCAGCAGCTTATCAAATCCCCAGGGGGCGATCGGGGAGCTGTTTTTT
CDR3: CASSLSNPQGAIGELFF

size: NA
V: TRBV9
D: NA
J: TRBJ2-1
DNA: TGTGCCAGCAGTTTGTATGAGCAGTTCTTC
CDR3: CASSLYEQFF

size: NA
V: TRBV5-4
D: NA
J: TRBJ2-1
DNA: TGTGCCAGCAGCTTCCCCTATGATGCCGGGAATGAGCAGTTCTTC
CDR3: CASSFPYDAGNEQFF

size: NA
V: TRBV4-2
D: TRBD2
J: TRBJ2-6
DNA: TGTGCCAGCAGCCAAGAAGGCCCCGGCAGGGAGGGCTTTGGGGCCAACGTCCTGACTTTC
CDR3: CASSQEGPGREGFGANVLTF

size: once
V: TRBV6-1
D: NA
J: TRBJ1-5
DNA: TGTGCCAGCAGTGAGGAGAGAGATCAGCCCCAGCATTTT
CDR3: CASSEERDQPQHF

size: NA
V: TRBV28
D: NA
J: TRBJ2-7
DNA: TGTGCCAGCAGTTTATCGAACCCCGGCTGGGTTGGCGAGCAGTACTTC
CDR3: CASSLSNPGWVGEQYF

size: NA
V: TRBV28
D: NA
J: TRBJ1-1
DNA: TGTGCCAGCAGTTTTGGGCAGGGGACCCAATTGAACACTGAAGCTTTCTTT
CDR3: CASSFGQGTQLNTEAFF

size: NA
V: TRBV10-1
D: NA
J: TRBJ2-7
DNA: TGCGCCAGCAGTGAGTACAAATTCTCCTACGAGCAGTACTTC
CDR3: CASSEYKFSYEQYF

size: NA
V: TRBV2
D: NA
J: TRBJ1-2
DNA: TGTGCCAGCAGTGAAGGGACACTCAACTATGGCTACACCTTC
CDR3: CASSEGTLNYGYTF

size: once
V: TRBV5-4
D: TRBD1
J: TRBJ1-2
DNA: TGTGCCAGCAGCTTTCACAGGGGACCGGACTATGGCTACACCTTC
CDR3: CASSFHRGPDYGYTF

size: NA
V: TRBV5-4
D: TRBD1
J: TRBJ2-5
DNA: TGTGCCAGCAGCTTTACAGGGGCCCTCCAAGAGACCCAGTACTTC
CDR3: CASSFTGALQETQYF

size: NA
V: TRBV7-9
D: NA
J: TRBJ1-3
DNA: TGTGCCAGCAGCTTAGGTGGCCTAAGCTCTGGAAACACCATATATTTT
CDR3: CASSLGGLSSGNTIYF